The clone carrying this TCR beta chain was seen at least ten times. Regarding time point: pre-sensitization, week 0. Treatment reported: therapeutic diphenylcyclopropenone sensitization with weekly scalp DPC. Extraction yielded total RNA from whole blood (unfractionated). The V gene's germline CDR1 is SNHLY and CDR2 FYNNEI. The CDR3 runs 12 residues. Trimming took 5 bases from V and 4 from J, leaving 7 bases between them. TCRdb re-called the RACE reads through MiXCR, storing one row per CDR3 protein. The repertoire holds about 51,000 distinct CDR3 sequences, with over 8% as singletons. This specimen comes from a study of human T cells and chemical hapten exposure. Study-level background: Investigators sensitized approximately 2 cm by approximately 2 cm of upper inner arm skin with 2% DPC. The patch tests put 0.01% DPC on the skin of the upper back and were read 6 days later. Patients, a majority of them female, were diagnosed with alopecia areata, totalis or universalis.

The chain couples TRBV2 to TRBJ2-3; D not certain. The specimen comprised whole blood, sampled in connection with sensitization to the hapten diphenylcyclopropenone (DPC). The sequence was obtained from a woman in her 40s with alopecia areata. Some clones in this sample may be carry-over from other donors' samples. The CDR3 nucleotides read TGTGCCAGCAGTCCAGAGGCAGATACGCAGTATTTT. Translating it yields CASSPEADTQYF.